The 26 T cell receptor beta chains reported below all come from one sample, sequenced in a study of blood T cells in healthy people across ages. Through a sample-barcoded 5' primer and a J-beta primer mix, a second PCR was run for roughly 6 to 11 cycles. One entry per CDR3 protein, called by TCRdb with MiXCR from the 5' RACE reads. The repertoire holds some 1.4 million distinct CDR3 sequences, with roughly 40% as singletons. Sequences were obtained from blood. Receptors originate from a woman under 30 in good health.

A note on this clonotype: With a much larger clone just one base away, this may be a read error. The chain employs TRBV12-3 or TRBV12-4 and TRBJ2-7; no clear D. V lost 2 bases and J 3 bases, leaving 11 bases between the germline ends. This CDR3 spans 14 amino acids. The CDR3 coding sequence is TGTGCCAGCAGTTTAAGAAGTAGTGACTACGAGCAGTACTTC. Translation: CASSLRSSDYEQYF.

This clonotype has ten or more counts. The chain joins TRBV28 to TRBJ2-4; D is uncertain. Germline values: CDR1 MDHEN, CDR2 SYDVKM. This CDR3 has 14 residues. V lost 5 bases and J lost 0, with 8 bases in between. CDR3 bases: TGTGCCAGCAGTAGAGGTTTAGCCAAAAACATTCAGTACTTC. This encodes CASSRGLAKNIQYF.

This clonotype was seen a few times. The chain joins TRBV20-1 to TRBJ2-1; 8 positions agree with TRBD1. The V gene end was trimmed by 6 bases and the J gene end by 5 bases; junction bases not matched to a gene: 9. The length of the CDR3 is 14 residues. Germline CDR1 is DFQATT and CDR2 is SNEGSKA (reference sequence). In DNA form, the CDR3 reads TGCAGTGCCGAGTACAGGGGGAAGGACAATGAGCAGTTCTTC. It translates to CSAEYRGKDNEQFF.

This clonotype was seen a few times. This chain joins TRBV5-1 and TRBJ2-7, with TRBD1 matching over 10 bases. Germline-derived CDR1 and CDR2 are SGHRS and YFSETQ. With 4 bases clipped from V and 5 bases from J, the junction kept 6 bases outside the gene matches. The CDR3 sequence is 14 residues long. This chain's CDR3 is CASSRGQGLDEQYF. The CDR3 coding sequence is TGCGCCAGCAGCCGGGGACAGGGGCTTGACGAGCAGTACTTC.

With regard to this clonotype: An end of the junction differs from the germline gene, which may be a read error. The V and J genes are TRBV5-5 and TRBJ2-4; 8 bases map to TRBD1. The CDR3 length is 16 residues. Germline V CDR1 and CDR2: SGHKS, YYEKEE (reference sequence). The CDR3 DNA reads as TGTGCCGGCAGACAGGGCGGACAGGGAACAAAAAACATTCAGTACTTC. It is translated as CAGRQGGQGTKNIQYF.

J is TRBJ1-2 and V is TRBV6-2 or TRBV6-3; possibly TRBD1 for D (5 bases). The germline gives CDR1 MNHEY, CDR2 SVGEGT. V was pared by 2 bases and J by 9 bases, with 10 bases between. The CDR3 is made up of 12 amino acids. DNA of the CDR3: TGTGCCAGCAGTTACGTGGGGGAGAGCTACACCTTC. It translates to CASSYVGESYTF.

The chain recombines TRBV3-1 with TRBJ2-2; tentative D call: TRBD2 (5 bases). V shed 4 bases and J shed 4 bases, with 10 bases lying between them. This CDR3 region has 14 residues. CDR1 and CDR2 (germline): LGHDT, YNNKEL (reference sequence). The CDR3, as DNA: TGTGCCAGCAGCCGCGCCGGAGGCACCGGGGAGCTGTTTTTT. This encodes CASSRAGGTGELFF.

The CDR3 loop reads CASSLDAAYNEQYF. The DNA for the CDR3 is TGTGCCAGCAGCTTAGATGCGGCTTACAATGAGCAGTACTTC. V and J are TRBV7-2 and TRBJ2-7; no definite D call. Germline V gives CDR1 SGHTA, CDR2 FQGNSA. The CDR3 loop spans 14 amino acids. V lost 1 base and J 7 bases, leaving 14 bases between the germline ends.

Only a few counts were recorded for this clonotype. The V gene is TRBV27, the J gene TRBJ2-1, with D perhaps matching TRBD2 (5 bases). Germline CDR1 reads MNHEY; CDR2 reads SMNVEV (reference sequence). V lost 0 bases to trimming and J lost 4 bases, with 13 bases between them. The CDR3 consists of 16 residues. This chain's CDR3 is CASSLSAPGLYNEQFF. DNA of the CDR3: TGTGCCAGCAGTTTATCGGCCCCCGGACTTTACAATGAGCAGTTCTTC.

A few counts support this clonotype. The gene calls are TRBV29-1 and TRBJ2-7; D not resolved. The CDR3 runs to 14 residues. V was pared by 1 base and J by 3 bases, with 13 bases between. The V gene's germline CDR1 is SQVTM and CDR2 ANQGSEA. The CDR3 here is CSVEGVGESYEQYF. The CDR3 region has the DNA TGCAGCGTTGAAGGGGTCGGTGAAAGCTACGAGCAGTACTTC.

This clonotype was seen only a few times. The chain carries TRBV27 and TRBJ1-2; unclear D gene. Germline CDR1 and CDR2: MNHEY and SMNVEV (reference sequence). V was shortened by 11 bases and J by 1 base, with 14 bases between the two germline ends. This CDR3 comprises 13 residues. The CDR3 here is CAQPGGLNYGYTF. In DNA form, the CDR3 reads TGTGCCCAGCCCGGCGGCCTTAACTATGGCTACACCTTC.

Notes on this clonotype: This may stem from a read error, because a much larger clone lies one nucleotide away. The V and J genes are TRBV2 and TRBJ2-4; no clear D. The length of the CDR3 is 11 residues. Germline V gene lookup returns CDR1 SNHLY and CDR2 FYNNEI. CDR3 in amino acids: CASADKNIRYF. CDR3 DNA sequence: TGTGCCAGCGCCGACAAAAACATTCGGTACTTC.

There are a few counts of this clonotype. V is TRBV9 and J is TRBJ2-3, with D maybe TRBD2 (5 bases). The CDR3 covers 13 residues. Trimming took 0 bases from V and 11 from J, leaving 13 bases between them. CDR1 is SGDLS and CDR2 is YYNGEE in the germline V gene. The CDR3 nucleotides read TGTGCCAGCAGCGTAGCTGGGGATGGAGGGCAGTATTTT. Its translation is CASSVAGDGGQYF.

V is TRBV5-1 and J is TRBJ2-4; D might be TRBD2 (6 bases). The CDR3 covers 17 residues. Germline lookup yields CDR1 SGHRS and CDR2 YFSETQ. Trimming took 0 bases from V and 0 from J, leaving 13 bases between them. The CDR3 DNA sequence: TGCGCCAGCAGCTTGGGCGCAGGGAGGTTAGCCAAAAACATTCAGTACTTC. This sequence encodes CASSLGAGRLAKNIQYF.

This chain links TRBV20-1 with TRBJ2-1; D is undetermined. The CDR3 sequence is 15 residues long. Trimming took 6 bases from V and 9 from J, leaving 24 bases between them. Germline assignment: CDR1 DFQATT and CDR2 SNEGSKA (reference sequence). The CDR3 loop is CSAVISWPLGGEQFF. The CDR3, as DNA: TGCAGTGCCGTTATCTCCTGGCCCTTAGGCGGTGAGCAGTTCTTC.

This chain links TRBV28 with TRBJ2-4; 8 positions agree with TRBD2. CDR3 length equals 16 residues. The germline V gene encodes CDR1 MDHEN and CDR2 SYDVKM. V lost 4 bases, J lost 2 bases, and 7 bases stayed unmatched. CDR3 amino acids: CASSWVGGATKNIQYF. The CDR3 coding sequence is TGTGCCAGCAGTTGGGTCGGGGGGGCGACCAAAAACATTCAGTACTTC.

This sequence joins TRBV11-3 and TRBJ2-7; no firm D call. This CDR3 is built from 13 residues. The V end lost 5 bases, the J end lost 7 bases, and 15 bases lay between the germline ends. The germline V gene encodes CDR1 SGHNT and CDR2 YENEEA. CDR3 in amino acids: CASSNDWAGEQYF. CDR3 DNA: TGTGCCAGCAGCAATGACTGGGCAGGAGAGCAGTACTTC.

A remark on this clonotype: A read error may produce the germline difference seen at one junction end. V is TRBV20-1 and J is TRBJ2-3; TRBD2 is a possible D gene (7 bases). There are 14 residues in the CDR3. CDR1 is DFQATT, CDR2 SNEGSKA, per germline (reference sequence). CDR3 sequence reads: CSTSEAGGTDTQYF. The CDR3 DNA reads TGCAGTACTAGCGAGGCAGGGGGCACAGATACGCAGTATTTT.

This clonotype turned up a few times. The chain joins TRBV27 to TRBJ2-3, with D perhaps TRBD2 (5 bases). V gave up 8 bases and J gave up 1 base, with 16 bases separating them. The germline gives CDR1 MNHEY, CDR2 SMNVEV (reference sequence). The CDR3 runs 15 residues. The CDR3, as DNA: TGTGCCAGCCGGGTAGAGCTAGCCCGCACAGATACGCAGTATTTT. Translation: CASRVELARTDTQYF.

This clonotype has more than one count but fewer than ten. V gene TRBV7-3 combines with J gene TRBJ1-2, with TRBD1 as a possible D gene (6 bases). The germline V gene encodes CDR1 SGHTA and CDR2 FQGTGA. This CDR3 contains 15 residues. V lost 4 bases, J lost 7 bases, and 19 bases lay in between. The CDR3 here is CASSSDLRGAGGYTF. CDR3 DNA: TGTGCCAGCAGCTCCGACTTGCGGGGGGCGGGTGGCTACACCTTC.

In its sample, this clonotype was seen a few times. The rearrangement joins TRBV12-3 or TRBV12-4 to TRBJ2-6; no clear D. Trimming removed 1 base from V and 5 bases from J, with 3 bases in between. CDR3 length equals 13 residues. CDR3 sequence (DNA): TGTGCCAGCAGTTTAGGGAGGGCCAACGTCCTGACTTTC. The encoded protein is CASSLGRANVLTF.

At least ten counts were recorded for this clonotype. V gene TRBV10-3 combines with J gene TRBJ2-7; 8 nucleotides match TRBD1. The ends lost 6 bases at V and 0 bases at J; junction bases unmatched: 4. This CDR3 comprises 14 residues. Per the germline V gene, CDR1 is ENHRY and CDR2 is SYGVKD. This chain's CDR3 is CAIRGTGDSYEQYF. For the CDR3, the DNA is TGTGCCATCAGGGGGACAGGAGACTCCTACGAGCAGTACTTC.

The chain has TRBV24-1 and TRBJ2-2; D remains unclear. The CDR3 has 17 amino acids. With 5 bases removed from V and 0 bases from J, the gap between germline ends came to 15 bases. Germline loops: CDR1 KGHDR, CDR2 SFDVKD. The DNA for the CDR3 is TGTGCCACCAGTGCTGACTGGCCAAAATCGAACACCGGGGAGCTGTTTTTT. Translated, it gives CATSADWPKSNTGELFF.

Details on this clonotype: Germline and junction disagree at one end, which may indicate a read error. The chain recombines TRBV6-6 with TRBJ2-1, with D tentatively TRBD1 (6 bases). Looked up from germline, CDR1 is MNHNY and CDR2 is SVGAGI (reference sequence). This CDR3 spans 14 amino acids. The CDR3 coding sequence is TGTGCCAGCAGTTACTCACAGGGCCAGAATGAGCGGTTCTTC. It encodes CASSYSQGQNERFF.

This clonotype was observed a few times. The rearrangement uses TRBV29-1 and TRBJ1-1; D call uncertain. CDR1 and CDR2 (germline): SQVTM, ANQGSEA. The CDR3 length is 11 residues. V was cut by 6 bases and J by 7 bases, with 12 bases left in between. CDR3 loop: CSVPIGLEAFF. The CDR3 DNA follows: TGCAGCGTCCCGATAGGTCTTGAAGCTTTCTTT.

The V and J genes are TRBV6-4 and TRBJ2-6; D remains ambiguous. The CDR3 spans 14 residues. Trimming took 6 bases from V and 0 from J, leaving 6 bases between them. The germline gives CDR1 MRHNA, CDR2 SNTAGT. CDR3 sequence reads: CASRADSGANVLTF. DNA for the CDR3: TGTGCCAGCAGGGCCGACTCTGGGGCCAACGTCCTGACTTTC.